This T cell receptor (beta chain) comes out of a study of blood T cells in healthy people across ages (dated by TCRdb to the mid-2010s). Some background on the complete study: In model experiments, roughly one uniquely barcoded TCR beta cDNA molecule per two T cells was captured by template switching. Age-related changes in TCR beta repertoire diversity were measured in the study by deep sequencing normalized with unique cDNA molecular identifiers. Four age groups were formed from the donors: young (average 16 years), middle-aged (just under 40), aged (roughly 56) and long-lived (82). Donors of different ages were randomly distributed across sequencing lanes to avoid experimental bias. The study analyzed two additional independent replicas of 1 million unique cDNA reads from the same blood draw for two donors, one aged 18 to 30 and one aged 80 or older. What the research found in general, with its limitations: Compared with the aged group, the long-lived group had more naive CD4+ T cells, fewer expanded clones and increased TCR diversity, a pattern suggesting age selection. The percentage of naive T cells measured by flow cytometry correlated strongly with observed TCR beta diversity. Since profiling was done on bulk unsorted PBMCs, naive and antigen-experienced compartments could not be conclusively compared. Because the CMV infection status of the donors was unknown, age-related changes in expanded clonotypes may potentially have been confounded. As age increased, observed TCR beta diversity per million T cells dropped in a roughly linear way, and a significant reduction was already evident by age 40. Estimates of total diversity from one million sequenced T cells were regarded as lower bounds and underestimates.

The junction carries 14 bases between V and J, which are trimmed by 6 bases and 0 bases respectively. From the germline V gene, CDR1 is LGHNA and CDR2 is YSLEER. Taken from cysteine to phenylalanine, the CDR3 has 15 residues. The read is trimmed to its CDR3 DNA, 45 bases read in frame from base 1. A remark on this clonotype: Its antigen is not yet known. No much larger clonotype is one base removed from it; base qualities were not supplied.

The library was generated by 5' RACE. Sequencing took place on an Illumina HiSeq 2500. A second about 7 to 12 cycle PCR used a sample-barcoded 5' primer and a J-beta primer mix. Each TCR beta cDNA molecule received a unique molecular identifier from a template-switch 5' adaptor carrying 12 random nucleotides. At least 2.5 million CDR3-containing paired-end reads were obtained from each sample. First-strand cDNA was synthesized from all RNA with the Mint cDNA synthesis kit, primed by a TRBC-specific oligonucleotide. Following uracil-DNA glycosylase treatment, a first 18-cycle PCR with universal primers M1SS and BC2_uni_R was performed on all cDNA. As for the original processing: Normalization of each sample was performed by random selection of 1 million high-quality reads, each carrying a distinct molecular identifier. Instead of being binned into consensus sequences, reads that shared molecular identifiers were thrown out. MiTCR, set to a Q25 quality threshold and the strictest error-elimination algorithm, was used for CDR3 identification, clonotype clustering and error correction. A nonparametric unseen species model using Euler transformation provided a lower-bound estimate of total TCR beta diversity. The public reads were reprocessed in TCRdb via fastp at Q25 and MiXCR, keeping in-frame beta chains. Duplicate CDR3 protein sequences are folded into a single record with the most common DNA and genes. V and J calls and clone size were set by TCRdb, not the authors. Counted in this sample were hundreds of thousands of distinct CDR3 sequences; less than 35% of them appeared once. In total, the top ten clones hold approximately 15% of the sample.

Systemically healthy Caucasian individuals from Russia, over 30 in total and aged about 6 to 100 years, were included as donors. Each donor gave around 9 milliliters of peripheral blood, collected into EDTA-treated Vacutainer tubes. PBMCs were isolated by Ficoll-Paque density-gradient centrifugation, with at least 7 million obtained per sample. Trizol reagent was used to extract total RNA from PBMCs, with at least 6 micrograms per sample. Naive CD45RAhigh/CD27high T cell percentages were measured by flow cytometry on a PBMC aliquot from every donor. What was sequenced was blood. In this chain, TRBV4-3 is recombined with TRBJ1-1; there is no confident call for the D gene. The receptor comes from a woman older than 75 in good health. The nucleotides are TGCGCCAGCAGTCGGGGTGTGGATGTGAACACTGAAGCTTTCTTT. This sequence encodes CASSRGVDVNTEAFF.